This T cell receptor (beta chain) was identified in a study of T cell responses to AZD1222 COVID-19 vaccine. Study outcomes and limitations: The study found Spike-specific TCR breadth and depth rose after two AZD1222 doses.

Germline V gene data show CDR1 as SGHRS and CDR2 as YFSETQ. This CDR3 comprises 16 residues. The germline V and J ends were trimmed by 5 bases and 3 bases, with 15 bases remaining between them. Data came from immunoSEQ multiplex PCR; TCRdb stores just in-frame clones and leaves some out. The sample yields about 170,000 clones, roughly 92% seen once. Concerning this clone itself: Its specificity is unknown.

The receptor comes from an adult in good health. The specimen comprised peripheral blood, sampled on day 0 of AZD1222 vaccination. The chain couples TRBV5-1 to TRBJ1-6; no clear D gene. The CDR3 nucleotides read TGCGCCAGCAGTATACGCATTGGGAGCTATAATTCACCCCTCCACTTT. Encoded protein: CASSIRIGSYNSPLHF.